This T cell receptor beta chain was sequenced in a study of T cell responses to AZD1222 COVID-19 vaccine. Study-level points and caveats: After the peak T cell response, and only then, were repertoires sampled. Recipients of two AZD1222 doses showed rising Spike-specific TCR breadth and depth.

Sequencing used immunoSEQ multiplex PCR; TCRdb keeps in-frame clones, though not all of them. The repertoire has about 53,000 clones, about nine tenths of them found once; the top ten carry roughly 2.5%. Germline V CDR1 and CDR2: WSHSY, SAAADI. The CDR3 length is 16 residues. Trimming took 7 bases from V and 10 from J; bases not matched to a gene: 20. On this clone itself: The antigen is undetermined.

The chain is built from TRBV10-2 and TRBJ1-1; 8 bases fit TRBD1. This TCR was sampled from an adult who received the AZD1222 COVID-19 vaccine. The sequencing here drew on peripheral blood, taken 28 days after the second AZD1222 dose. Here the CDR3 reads CASIDGTISGGTGAFF. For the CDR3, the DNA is TGCGCCAGCATCGATGGCACGATTTCAGGGGGCACGGGAGCTTTCTTT.